Presented here are 9 T cell receptor beta chains from one specimen sequenced in a study of vaccination and CD4 T cells after COVID-19. These TCRs are of unknown antigen specificity. Described treatment: roughly ten-day PBMC culture with coronavirus spike peptide pools or control peptides (ViraFEST assay). The assay that was used to sequence DNA from cultured CD4+ T cells was the Oncomine TCR Beta short-read assay. TCRdb called the PCR reads again in MiXCR, with one record for every CDR3 protein. The sample has roughly 19,000 distinct CDR3 sequences, less than 60% seen once. Sequenced material: CD4+ T cells from blood, cultured in vitro, taken after SARS-CoV-2 vaccination. All receptors derive from a human donor who had recovered from COVID-19.

This sequence joins TRBV7-9 and TRBJ2-3; D gene uncertain. The V gene lost 5 bases and the J gene lost 1 base, with 16 bases spanning the gap. The CDR3 has 16 residues. Looked up from germline, CDR1 is SEHNR and CDR2 is FQNEAQ (reference sequence). Here the CDR3 DNA reads TGTGCCAGCAGCCCCGAAGGGCGGTTGGGCACAGATACGCAGTATTTT. It codes for CASSPEGRLGTDTQYF.

The CDR3 sequence: CASSDVRERNTIYF. The CDR3 DNA reads as TGTGCCAGCAGTGACGTCCGGGAGAGAAACACCATATATTTT. The rearrangement joins TRBV6-2 or TRBV6-3 to TRBJ1-3; D is unresolved. This CDR3 comprises 14 residues. Trimming cost V 5 bases and J 5 bases, with 13 bases left between them. Looked up from germline, CDR1 is MNHEY and CDR2 is SVGEGT.

The chain couples TRBV24-1 to TRBJ2-7; no definite D call. Trimming took off 2 bases at V and 7 bases at J, with 5 bases between the two ends. This CDR3 comprises 11 residues. CDR1 and CDR2 (germline): KGHDR, SFDVKD. CDR3 loop: CATSDSSEQYF. The CDR3 coding sequence is TGTGCCACCAGTGATTCCAGTGAGCAGTACTTC.

V usage is TRBV11-3 and J usage is TRBJ2-4; TRBD1 matches 12 bases. J gave up 0 bases and V 2 bases, and 2 bases lay outside the gene matches. There are 17 residues in the CDR3. Germline CDR1 SGHNT, CDR2 YENEEA. The CDR3: CASSLPGQGAAKNIQYF. CDR3 nucleotides: TGTGCCAGCAGCTTACCGGGACAGGGGGCAGCCAAAAACATTCAGTACTTC.

The chain couples TRBV7-2 to TRBJ2-1; TRBD2 might be the D (6 bases). Trimming removed 2 bases at V and 2 bases at J, with 10 bases between. Germline V gives CDR1 SGHTA, CDR2 FQGNSA. The CDR3 totals 15 residues. The CDR3 DNA is TGTGCCAGCAGCTTATCCGGGAGTGCCTACAATGAGCAGTTCTTC. Protein sequence: CASSLSGSAYNEQFF.

This clonotype was detected only a few times. The chain combines TRBV7-8 with TRBJ1-1; 7 bases fit TRBD1. Trimming at V came to 1 base and at J to 4 bases, leaving 3 bases not matched to a gene. Germline assignment: CDR1 SGHVS and CDR2 FQNEAQ. The CDR3 consists of 14 residues. As DNA, the CDR3 is TGTGCCAGCAGCTTAGGTTCAGGGGGCACTGAAGCTTTCTTT. It is translated as CASSLGSGGTEAFF.

The V call is TRBV27, the J call TRBJ2-2; maybe TRBD2 (5 bases). This CDR3 contains 14 residues. Germline V lookup: CDR1 MNHEY, CDR2 SMNVEV (reference sequence). The V and J ends lost 3 bases and 6 bases respectively, with 11 bases between them. The CDR3, as DNA: TGTGCCAGCAGTTTCCATGCCGGGGCCGGGGAGCTGTTTTTT. Its protein is CASSFHAGAGELFF.

The chain uses TRBV28 and TRBJ2-6; 12 bases agree with TRBD1. CDR3 length: 17 amino acids. Germline CDR1 is MDHEN and CDR2 is SYDVKM. Trimming removed 8 bases from V and 2 bases from J; junction bases left unmatched: 7. CDR3 sequence reads: CASARDRGPTGANVLTF. CDR3 DNA sequence: TGTGCCAGCGCGAGGGACAGGGGGCCAACTGGGGCCAACGTCCTGACTTTC.

The chain uses TRBV20-1 and TRBJ2-7; the match to TRBD2 covers 13 bases. This CDR3 is 18 amino acids long. V was clipped by 0 bases and J by 6 bases; unmatched bases: 14. Germline CDR1 DFQATT, CDR2 SNEGSKA (reference sequence). Written as DNA, the CDR3 is TGCAGTGCTAGAGAGTTTTTATTACTAGCGGGAGGGCCTGGCGAGCAGTACTTC. Its protein is CSAREFLLLAGGPGEQYF.